This T cell receptor (beta chain) originates from a study of T cell responses to AZD1222 COVID-19 vaccine. Notes on the study in general: The sample set comprised mostly white British donors with more females, and clonal diversity was possibly underestimated. The peak T cell response came first, and repertoires were sampled only after it.

Worth noting for this clone: The target antigen is unknown.

Here immunoSEQ multiplex PCR was the method, and the copy in TCRdb shows in-frame clones only, minus some. The profile shows around 100,000 clones, approximately 89% of them singletons. Germline trimming cut 3 bases from V and 4 bases from J; bases unmatched to any gene: 3. Germline values: CDR1 LGHNA, CDR2 YSLEER. CDR3 size: 15 residues. The receptor comes from an adult who received the MenACWY meningococcal vaccine as a control. The chain has TRBV4-3 and TRBJ2-2, with 9 positions matching TRBD1. The sequenced sample was peripheral blood, obtained 28 days after the second dose of the MenACWY control vaccine. This CDR3 reads CASSQGQGPTGELFF. The CDR3 bases are TGCGCCAGCAGCCAGGGACAGGGTCCCACCGGGGAGCTGTTTTTT.